This TCR beta chain emerged from a study of CD8+ T cells in alopecia areata. Findings of the study overall: While tofacitinib was given, many expanded lesional clones persisted in scalp and blood. There was only one nonresponder, so it was unclear how baseline CD8+ expansion relates to response.

RNA extraction was followed by reverse transcription into cDNA, which acted as the sequencing template. Sequenced by immunoSEQ multiplex PCR; TCRdb stores in-frame clones only, minus some. This sample has about 180,000 clones, with 51% found just once. Germline V gene sequence: CDR1 SGHTA, CDR2 FQGNSA. The V and J ends lost 5 bases and 4 bases respectively, with 11 bases between them. The CDR3 length is 13 residues. Documented treatment: oral pan-JAK inhibitor, 5-10 mg twice daily. Worth noting for this clone: No antigen is known for it.

The material was CD8+ T cells sorted from blood, obtained at roughly week 52, from a patient treated with tofacitinib. The TCR sequence derives from a human donor with alopecia areata. The chain joins TRBV7-2 to TRBJ1-2, with D maybe TRBD1 (6 bases). The CDR3, as DNA: TGTGCCAGCAGCCTGGACAGAAGCTATGGCTACACCTTC. Translating gives CASSLDRSYGYTF.